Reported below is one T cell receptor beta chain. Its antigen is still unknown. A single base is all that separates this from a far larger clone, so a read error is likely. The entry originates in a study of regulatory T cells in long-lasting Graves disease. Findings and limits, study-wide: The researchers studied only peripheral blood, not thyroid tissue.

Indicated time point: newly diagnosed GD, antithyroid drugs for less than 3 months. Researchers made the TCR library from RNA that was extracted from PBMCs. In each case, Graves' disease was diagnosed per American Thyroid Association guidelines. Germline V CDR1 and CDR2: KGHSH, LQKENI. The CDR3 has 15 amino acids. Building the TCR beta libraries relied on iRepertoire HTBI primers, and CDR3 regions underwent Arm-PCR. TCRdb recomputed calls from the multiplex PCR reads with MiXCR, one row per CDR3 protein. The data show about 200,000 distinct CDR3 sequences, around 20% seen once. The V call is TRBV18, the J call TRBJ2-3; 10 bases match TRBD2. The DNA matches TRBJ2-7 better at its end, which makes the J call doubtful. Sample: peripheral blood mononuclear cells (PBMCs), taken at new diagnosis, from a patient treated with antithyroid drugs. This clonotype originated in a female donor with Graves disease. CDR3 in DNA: TGTGCCAGCTCACTTACTAGCGGGACCTACAATGAGCAGTACTTC. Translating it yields CASSLTSGTYNEQYF.